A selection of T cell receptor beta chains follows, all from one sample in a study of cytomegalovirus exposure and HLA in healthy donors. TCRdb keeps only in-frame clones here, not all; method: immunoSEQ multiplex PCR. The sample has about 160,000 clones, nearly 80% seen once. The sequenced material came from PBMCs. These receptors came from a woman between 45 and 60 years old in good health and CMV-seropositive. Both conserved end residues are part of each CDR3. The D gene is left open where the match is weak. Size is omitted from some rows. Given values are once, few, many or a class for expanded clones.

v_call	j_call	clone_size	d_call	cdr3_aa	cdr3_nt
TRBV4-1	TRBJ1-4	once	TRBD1	CASSQRGRPANEKLFF	TGCGCCAGCAGCCAAAGGGGGCGGCCAGCTAATGAAAAACTGTTTTTT
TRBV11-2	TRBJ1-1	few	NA	CASSVSRGTNTEAFF	TGTGCCAGCAGCGTAAGCAGGGGAACCAACACTGAAGCTTTCTTT
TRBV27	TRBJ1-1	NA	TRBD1	CASSLSGQGEAFF	TGTGCCAGCAGTTTATCAGGACAGGGAGAAGCTTTCTTT
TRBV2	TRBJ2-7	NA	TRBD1	CASSIALGQGGYEQYF	TGTGCCAGCAGTATCGCTCTGGGACAGGGAGGGTACGAGCAGTACTTC
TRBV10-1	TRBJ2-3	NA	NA	CASSFSGTDTQYF	TGCGCCAGCAGTTTTAGCGGCACAGATACGCAGTATTTT
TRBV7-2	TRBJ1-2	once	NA	CASSPEGGTFNYGYTF	TGTGCCAGCAGCCCAGAGGGCGGAACCTTTAACTATGGCTACACCTTC
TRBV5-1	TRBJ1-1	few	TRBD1	CASSPGRFRRGPTEAFF	TGCGCCAGCAGCCCTGGTCGCTTCCGCAGGGGGCCCACTGAAGCTTTCTTT
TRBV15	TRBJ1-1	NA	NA	CAASPLIREVEAFF	TGTGCCGCCAGCCCTTTAATTCGGGAGGTTGAAGCTTTCTTT
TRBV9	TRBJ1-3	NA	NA	CASSSGRNTIYF	TGTGCCAGCAGCTCGGGGAGAAACACCATATATTTT
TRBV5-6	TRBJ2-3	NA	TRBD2	CASSLTSGYVTSTDTQYF	TGTGCCAGCAGCTTAACTAGCGGTTATGTAACTAGCACAGATACGCAGTATTTT
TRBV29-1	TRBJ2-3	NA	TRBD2	CSVGIAGGPGDTQYF	TGCAGCGTTGGTATAGCGGGAGGGCCGGGAGATACGCAGTATTTT
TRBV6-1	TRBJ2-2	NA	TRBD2	CASSEARGLAGATTGELFF	TGTGCCAGCAGTGAAGCCCGGGGGCTAGCGGGGGCCACCACCGGGGAGCTGTTTTTT
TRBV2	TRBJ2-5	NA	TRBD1	CASSEFGQGDETQYF	TGTGCCAGCAGTGAATTCGGACAGGGGGACGAGACCCAGTACTTC
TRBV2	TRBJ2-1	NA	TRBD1	CASSELTGGKNEQFF	TGTGCCAGCAGTGAACTCACAGGGGGTAAGAATGAGCAGTTCTTC
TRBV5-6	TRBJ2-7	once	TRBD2	CASSWGLAGGQPYEQYF	TGTGCCAGCAGCTGGGGACTAGCGGGAGGCCAGCCCTACGAGCAGTACTTC
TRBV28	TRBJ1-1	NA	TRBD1	CASSPPGQDDTEAFF	TGTGCCAGCAGTCCTCCGGGACAGGACGACACTGAAGCTTTCTTT
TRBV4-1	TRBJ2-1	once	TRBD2	CASSQGRGFSGSFYNEQFF	TGCGCCAGCAGCCAAGGTCGGGGATTTAGCGGGAGCTTTTACAATGAGCAGTTCTTC
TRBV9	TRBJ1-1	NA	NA	CASSPGHRQGSTEAFF	TGTGCCAGCAGCCCTGGTCACAGGCAGGGTTCCACTGAAGCTTTCTTT
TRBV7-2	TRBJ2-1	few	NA	CASSLRSNEQFF	TGTGCCAGCAGCTTACGCAGCAATGAGCAGTTCTTC
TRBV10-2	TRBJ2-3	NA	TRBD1	CASSATGASTDTQYF	TGCGCCAGCAGCGCCACAGGGGCATCTACAGATACGCAGTATTTT
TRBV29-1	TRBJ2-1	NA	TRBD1	CSVGGGDRRQFF	TGCAGCGTTGGAGGAGGGGACAGGAGACAGTTCTTC
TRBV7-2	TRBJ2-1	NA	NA	CASSLGTTTYNEQFF	TGTGCCAGCAGCTTAGGTACGACAACTTACAATGAGCAGTTCTTC
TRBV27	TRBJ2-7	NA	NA	CASSLGLPSYEQYF	TGTGCCAGCAGTTTAGGGCTCCCCTCCTACGAGCAGTACTTC
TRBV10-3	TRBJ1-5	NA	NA	CAISEVGAIQPQHF	TGTGCCATCAGTGAAGTGGGGGCGATTCAGCCCCAGCATTTT
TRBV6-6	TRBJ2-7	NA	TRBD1	CASGQGLAYEQYF	TGTGCCAGCGGACAGGGGTTAGCCTACGAGCAGTACTTC
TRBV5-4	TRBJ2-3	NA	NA	CASSSPSAKSTDTQYF	TGTGCCAGCAGCTCCCCTAGCGCGAAGAGCACAGATACGCAGTATTTT
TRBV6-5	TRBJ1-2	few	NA	CASSSGGPYGYTF	TGTGCCAGCAGTTCGGGGGGTCCCTATGGCTACACCTTC
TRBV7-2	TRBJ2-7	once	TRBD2	CASSLPMLAGGAYEQYF	TGTGCCAGCAGCTTACCCATGCTAGCGGGAGGGGCCTACGAGCAGTACTTC
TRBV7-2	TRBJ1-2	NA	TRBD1	CASSHRQGVYGYTF	TGTGCCAGCAGCCATAGGCAGGGGGTATATGGCTACACCTTC